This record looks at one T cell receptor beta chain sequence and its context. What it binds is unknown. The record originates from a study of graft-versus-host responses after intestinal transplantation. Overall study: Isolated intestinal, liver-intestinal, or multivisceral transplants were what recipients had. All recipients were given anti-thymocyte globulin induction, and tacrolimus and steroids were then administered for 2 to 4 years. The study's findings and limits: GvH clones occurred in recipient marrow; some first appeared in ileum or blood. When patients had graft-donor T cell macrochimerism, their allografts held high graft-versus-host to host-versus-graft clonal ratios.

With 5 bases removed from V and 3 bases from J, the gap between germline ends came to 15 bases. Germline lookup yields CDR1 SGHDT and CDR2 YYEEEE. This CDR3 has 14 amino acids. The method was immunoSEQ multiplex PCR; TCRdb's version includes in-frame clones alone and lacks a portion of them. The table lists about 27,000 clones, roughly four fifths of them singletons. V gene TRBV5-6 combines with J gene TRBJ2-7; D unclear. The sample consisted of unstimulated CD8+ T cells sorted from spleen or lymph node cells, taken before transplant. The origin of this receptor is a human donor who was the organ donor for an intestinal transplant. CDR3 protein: CASRPGPLGYEQYF. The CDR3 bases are TGTGCCAGCAGGCCCGGGCCTCTCGGCTACGAGCAGTACTTC.